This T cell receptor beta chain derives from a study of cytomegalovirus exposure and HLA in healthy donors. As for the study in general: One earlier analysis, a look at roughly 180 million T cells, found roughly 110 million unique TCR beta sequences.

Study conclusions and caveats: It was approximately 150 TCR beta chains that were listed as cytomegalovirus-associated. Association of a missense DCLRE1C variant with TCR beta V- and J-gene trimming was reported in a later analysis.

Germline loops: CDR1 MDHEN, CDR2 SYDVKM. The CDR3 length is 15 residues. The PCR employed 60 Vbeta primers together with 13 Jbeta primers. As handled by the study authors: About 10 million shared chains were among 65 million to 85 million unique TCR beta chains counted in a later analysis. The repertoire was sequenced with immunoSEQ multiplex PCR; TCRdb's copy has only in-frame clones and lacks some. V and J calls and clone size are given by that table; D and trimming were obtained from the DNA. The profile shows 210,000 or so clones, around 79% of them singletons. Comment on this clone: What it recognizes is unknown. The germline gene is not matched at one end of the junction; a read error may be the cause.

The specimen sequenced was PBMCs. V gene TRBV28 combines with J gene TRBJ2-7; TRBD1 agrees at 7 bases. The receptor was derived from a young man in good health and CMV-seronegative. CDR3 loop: CASSLPVGQRYERYF. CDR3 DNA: TGTGCCAGCAGTTTACCCGTGGGACAGCGCTACGAGCGGTACTTC.